These 20 T cell receptor beta chains were sequenced from one sample in a study of T cells expressing NK-cell markers. TCRdb re-called the 5' RACE reads, yielding one record per CDR3 amino acid sequence without DNA. The listing contains 350,000 to 450,000 distinct CDR3 sequences. The specimen sequenced was blood T cells: a sorted CD56 or NKG2C T cell subset, CD4+ or CD8+ T cells, or bulk PBMC T cells (not recorded which). These receptors originate from a man aged 18-75 years in good health.

The chain has TRBV29-1 and TRBJ1-2; checking the TCRdb D call of TRBD1 is not possible without DNA. Looked up from germline, CDR1 is SQVTM and CDR2 is ANQGSEA. This CDR3 spans 13 amino acids. Here the CDR3 reads CSVVSQGNYGYTF.

The chain links TRBV6-1 to TRBJ2-1. The CDR3 has 12 amino acids. CDR1 MNHNS and CDR2 SASEGT come from the germline V gene. This CDR3 reads CAGGAYRNEQFF.

The V call is TRBV13, the J call TRBJ1-1; TCRdb lists TRBD1, though no DNA is available to test this call. This CDR3 is 15 amino acids long. The germline gives CDR1 PRHDT, CDR2 FYEKMQ (reference sequence). The CDR3 reads CASSGGAGGFTEAFF.

The chain employs TRBV6-5 and TRBJ1-6. The CDR3 contains 16 residues. Germline V gene lookup returns CDR1 MNHEY and CDR2 SVGAGI. CDR3 residues: CASSYQVNSYNSPLHF.

The chain combines TRBV5-1 with TRBJ2-1; with no DNA, the TCRdb D assignment of TRBD1 cannot be verified. Looked up from germline, CDR1 is SGHRS and CDR2 is YFSETQ. The CDR3 consists of 15 residues. The CDR3 loop reads CASSLVFGGAQPLFF.

The chain recombines TRBV5-4 with TRBJ2-3; TCRdb names TRBD2, which stays unverified in the absence of DNA. The CDR3 is 14 residues long. Germline CDR1 SGHNT, CDR2 YYREEE (reference sequence). This chain's CDR3 is CASSLSSARDTQYF.

The V call is TRBV3-1, the J call TRBJ2-3; TCRdb gives TRBD2 as the D gene, but with no DNA this cannot be confirmed. CDR1 is LGHDT and CDR2 is YNNKEL in the germline V gene (reference sequence). This CDR3 comprises 15 residues. The CDR3 region is CASSQEIASTDTQYF.

The chain employs TRBV6-4 and TRBJ1-1; the TCRdb call, TRBD1, lacks DNA for checking. Germline V gene sequence: CDR1 MRHNA, CDR2 SNTAGT. The CDR3 extends over 15 amino acids. CDR3 amino acids: CASRPSGQLNTEAFF.

The chain carries TRBV2 and TRBJ2-7; TCRdb selects TRBD1, and the lack of DNA leaves this call unchecked. Germline V CDR1 and CDR2: SNHLY, FYNNEI. The CDR3 loop spans 14 amino acids. CDR3: CASRAGQGNYEQYF.

The genes are TRBV6-5 and TRBJ2-2; the TCRdb D gene call, TRBD2, has no DNA to confirm it. Germline CDR1 and CDR2: MNHEY and SVGAGI. This CDR3 is built from 19 residues. The CDR3 protein is CASSSRTSGGGGDTGELFF.

The J gene is TRBJ2-1, the V gene TRBV7-2. Germline-derived CDR1 and CDR2 are SGHTA and FQGNSA. This CDR3 is 13 amino acids long. CDR3 in amino acids: CASSLSGPHEQFF.

The chain combines TRBV7-8 with TRBJ1-5; lacking DNA, the TRBD1 call made by TCRdb goes unchecked. CDR1 and CDR2 (germline): SGHVS, FQNEAQ. This CDR3 comprises 19 residues. This CDR3 is CASSPKPDRGRYSNQPQHF.

The V and J genes are TRBV7-3 and TRBJ2-2. Per germline, CDR1 SGHTA and CDR2 FQGTGA. The CDR3 contains 16 residues. This chain's CDR3 is CASSPRTRSNTGELFF.

V usage is TRBV5-1 and J usage is TRBJ2-1; as DNA is missing, the TRBD2 call by TCRdb cannot be tested. Germline V lookup: CDR1 SGHRS, CDR2 YFSETQ. This CDR3 spans 16 amino acids. CDR3 residues: CASSLVDYSSYNEQFF.

The gene calls are TRBV5-1 and TRBJ1-1; the TCRdb call, TRBD1, lacks DNA for checking. This CDR3 region has 15 residues. Looked up from germline, CDR1 is SGHRS and CDR2 is YFSETQ. The CDR3 sequence is CASSLYAGFGTEAFF.

The V and J genes are TRBV28 and TRBJ2-5; without DNA, the TCRdb call of TRBD1 cannot be checked. Germline assignment: CDR1 MDHEN and CDR2 SYDVKM. The CDR3 spans 15 residues. CDR3 sequence reads: CASTGAGGRIWTQYF.

The chain combines TRBV20-1 with TRBJ1-5. This CDR3 is built from 13 residues. Germline values: CDR1 DFQATT, CDR2 SNEGSKA (reference sequence). CDR3 region: CSADVESNQPQHF.

This chain joins TRBV6-6 and TRBJ2-5; the TRBD1 assignment by TCRdb is unverifiable without DNA. This CDR3 comprises 13 residues. Germline CDR1 reads MNHNY; CDR2 reads SVGAGI (reference sequence). Here the CDR3 reads CASSSLGGETQYF.

The V and J genes are TRBV18 and TRBJ1-1; the TCRdb D gene call, TRBD1, has no DNA to confirm it. CDR3 length: 17 residues. Per germline, CDR1 KGHSH and CDR2 LQKENI. CDR3 residues: CASSPTWGSDLDTEAFF.

This chain joins TRBV6-2 or TRBV6-3 and TRBJ2-1; TCRdb lists TRBD2, though no DNA is available to test this call. The germline CDR1 and CDR2 sequences are MNHEY and SVGEGT. The CDR3 has 15 amino acids. The chain's CDR3 is CASSPSGGNVNEQFF.